The TCR beta chain under discussion was sequenced for a study of breast tumors, draining lymph nodes, adjacent tissues (dated by TCRdb to about 2016). For the study in its entirety: Breast cancer patients provided tumor, adjacent nontumor tissue and axillary lymph nodes, and the study compared the TCR beta repertoires across these three sources. In human breast cancer, the study set out to assess how tumor, surrounding tissue and draining lymph node repertoires relate to one another and whether T cells might be exchanged between them.

The CDR3, cysteine through phenylalanine, is 14 amino acids long. The kept DNA is CDR3 alone, 42 bases in frame from the first base. CDR1 and CDR2, looked up from the germline V gene, are SGHTA and FQGNSA. The V end loses 6 bases and the J end loses 4 bases, and a stretch of 10 bases separates them. In its sample, this clonotype comes out as medium-sized (0.01 to 0.1%). No antigen is known for it. The sample holds no much larger clone one base away, and base qualities are not on file. Lymph node samples were obtained from the axillary draining lymph nodes of breast cancer patients. Broad study findings and their caveats: T-cell repertoire diversity in tumors was found to be lower than in lymph nodes but higher than in nontumor tissue, and preferential V and J gene usage was observed. The conclusion that tumor T cells originate in lymph nodes was presented as consistent with a hypothesis rather than as directly demonstrated. Tumor and nontumor tissue repertoires were significantly more similar in luminal-like than in basal-like breast cancer. A scenario in which most tumor T cells derive from the lymph node and then expand within tumor tissue was judged to be consistent with the data.

This sample was sequenced with an Illumina HiSeq 2000. TCR beta chain libraries were generated by multiplex PCR amplification. High-throughput sequencing was used to analyze the amplified TCR beta chain products. TCRdb ran its own pipeline on the public reads, namely fastp trimming at Q25 and MiXCR clone calling, and kept in-frame beta chains. When rows share a CDR3 protein, they turn into one entry using the most common DNA and genes. Present in this sample are approximately 250,000 distinct CDR3 sequences, less than 40% of which were seen just once. The ten largest clones take up under 4.5% of the sample.

This TCR was recovered from a female donor with breast cancer. Some clones in this sample may be carry-over from other donors' samples. What was sequenced was axillary lymph node tissue. Here the chain combines TRBV7-2 and TRBJ2-6; TRBD1 is possibly the D segment (5 matching bases). This receptor has the CDR3 CASSSGSGANVLTF. The nucleotides read TGTGCCAGCAGTTCAGGGTCGGGGGCCAACGTCCTGACTTTC.